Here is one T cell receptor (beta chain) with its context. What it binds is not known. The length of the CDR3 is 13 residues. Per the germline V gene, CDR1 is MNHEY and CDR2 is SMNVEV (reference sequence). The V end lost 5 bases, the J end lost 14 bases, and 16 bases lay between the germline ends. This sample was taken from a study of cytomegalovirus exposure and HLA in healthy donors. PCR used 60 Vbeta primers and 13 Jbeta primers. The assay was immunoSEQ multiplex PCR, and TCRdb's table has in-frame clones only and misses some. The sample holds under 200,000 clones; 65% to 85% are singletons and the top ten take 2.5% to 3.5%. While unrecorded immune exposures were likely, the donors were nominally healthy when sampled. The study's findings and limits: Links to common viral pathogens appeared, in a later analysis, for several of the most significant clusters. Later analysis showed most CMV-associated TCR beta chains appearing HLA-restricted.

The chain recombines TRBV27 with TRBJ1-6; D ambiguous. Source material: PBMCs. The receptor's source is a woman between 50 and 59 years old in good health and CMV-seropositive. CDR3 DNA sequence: TGTGCCAGCAGTGGCCCCCAATTGAGGACCCTCCACTTT. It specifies CASSGPQLRTLHF.